This passage covers 9 T cell receptor beta chains from one sample sequenced in a study of shared T cell receptors in the human thymus. Profiled with immunoSEQ multiplex PCR; TCRdb holds only in-frame clones, not every one. The sample has a few hundred thousand clones, more than 85% seen once. Sequenced input: thymocytes. These receptors were collected from a human donor.

The genes are TRBV27 and TRBJ2-2, with a weak D call TRBD1 (6 bases). CDR1 and CDR2 from the germline V gene are MNHEY and SMNVEV (reference sequence). V lost 2 bases to trimming and J lost 3 bases, with 16 bases between them. The CDR3 length is 17 residues. CDR3 in amino acids: CASSLRGGSRHTGELFF. CDR3 nucleotides: TGTGCCAGCAGTTTAAGAGGGGGAAGTCGGCACACCGGGGAGCTGTTTTTT.

This clone is a singleton in its sample. The chain carries TRBV11-2 and TRBJ1-4, with a weak D call TRBD1 (6 bases). Germline assignment: CDR1 SGHAT and CDR2 FQNNGV. V was shortened by 0 bases and J by 8 bases, with 13 bases between the two germline ends. The length of the CDR3 is 15 residues. For the CDR3, the DNA is TGTGCCAGCAGCTTAGACGGCGGAACAGGGGAAAAACTGTTTTTT. This gives the protein CASSLDGGTGEKLFF.

The CDR3 loop reads CATQVGLPYEQYF. CDR3 coding DNA: TGTGCCACCCAGGTGGGGTTGCCCTACGAGCAGTACTTC. This chain joins TRBV2 and TRBJ2-7; no clear D gene. Germline loops: CDR1 SNHLY, CDR2 FYNNEI. V gave up 10 bases and J gave up 2 bases, with 15 bases separating them. This CDR3 is 13 amino acids long. The complete variable domain, with remaining parts taken from reference TRBV2 and TRBJ2-7, reads EPEVTQTPSHQVTQMGQEVILRCVPISNHLYFYWYRQILGQKVEFLVSFYNNEISEKSEIFDDQFSVERPDGSNFTLKIRSTKLEDSAMYFCATQVGLPYEQYFGPGTRLTVT.

The chain employs TRBV7-8 and TRBJ1-4, with a weak D call TRBD1 (6 bases). V was cut by 0 bases and J by 0 bases, with 20 bases left in between. CDR1 is SGHVS and CDR2 is FQNEAQ in the germline V gene. This CDR3 comprises 20 residues. The CDR3 nucleotides read TGTGCCAGCAGCTTAGCGACCCACAGGGACCCACATGCAACTAATGAAAAACTGTTTTTT. Translating it yields CASSLATHRDPHATNEKLFF. Drawing the rest from reference TRBV7-8 and TRBJ1-4, the complete variable domain is GAGVSQSPRYKVAKRGQDVALRCDPISGHVSLFWYQQALGQGPEFLTYFQNEAQLDKSGLPSDRFFAERPEGSVSTLKIQRTQQEDSAVYLCASSLATHRDPHATNEKLFFGSGTQLSVL.

The CDR3 loop reads CAVKGGTNEKLFF. CDR3 DNA: TGTGCCGTCAAGGGGGGAACTAATGAAAAACTGTTTTTT. The V and J genes are TRBV19 and TRBJ1-4, with D perhaps TRBD1 (6 bases). The germline V and J ends were trimmed by 11 bases and 1 base, with 11 bases remaining between them. This CDR3 spans 13 amino acids. Germline values: CDR1 LNHDA, CDR2 SQIVND (reference sequence).

The V call is TRBV30, the J call TRBJ2-3, with 8 positions matching TRBD2. V lost 5 bases and J lost 2; bases outside the gene matches: 12. CDR1 GTSNPN and CDR2 SVGIG come from the germline V gene (reference sequence). The CDR3 sequence is 16 residues long. The CDR3 DNA reads as TGTGCCTGGGAGAGAGGGGATAGCGGGATCACAGATACGCAGTATTTT. Translating gives CAWERGDSGITDTQYF.

This clone appeared once. The DNA for the CDR3 is TGCGCCAGCAGCTGGAACACCGGGGAGCTGTTTTTT. Translating it yields CASSWNTGELFF. V and J are TRBV5-1 and TRBJ2-2; D is unclear. Deletions cut 3 bases from V and 1 base from J, with 1 base between. The CDR3 is 12 residues long. Germline lookup yields CDR1 SGHRS and CDR2 YFSETQ.

The rearrangement joins TRBV28 to TRBJ2-7; D call uncertain. This CDR3 has 11 amino acids. The V gene's germline CDR1 is MDHEN and CDR2 SYDVKM. The ends were cut back, 3 bases at V and 7 bases at J, with 7 bases in the middle. The CDR3 DNA sequence: TGTGCCAGCAGTTTTTTGGGGGAGCAGTACTTC. This encodes CASSFLGEQYF.

This clone was found once. The rearrangement uses TRBV28 and TRBJ2-5; 7 bases map to TRBD1. The CDR3 loop spans 15 amino acids. Germline-derived CDR1 and CDR2 are MDHEN and SYDVKM. V lost 5 bases to trimming and J lost 3 bases; unmatched junction nucleotides: 9. The CDR3 loop reads CASSTGQVDKETQYF. The DNA of the CDR3 is TGTGCCAGCAGTACCGGACAGGTTGATAAAGAGACCCAGTACTTC.